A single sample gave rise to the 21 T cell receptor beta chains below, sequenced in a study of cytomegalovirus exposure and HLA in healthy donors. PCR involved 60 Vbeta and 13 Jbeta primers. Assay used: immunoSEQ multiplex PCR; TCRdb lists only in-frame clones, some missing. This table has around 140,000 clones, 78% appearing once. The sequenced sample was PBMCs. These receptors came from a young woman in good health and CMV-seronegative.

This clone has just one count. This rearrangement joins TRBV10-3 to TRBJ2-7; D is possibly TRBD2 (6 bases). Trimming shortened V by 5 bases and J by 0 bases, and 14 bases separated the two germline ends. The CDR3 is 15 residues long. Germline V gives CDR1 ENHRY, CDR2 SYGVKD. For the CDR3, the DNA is TGTGCCATCAGTCCCGCGGGGCAGAGCTCCTACGAGCAGTACTTC. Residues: CAISPAGQSSYEQYF.

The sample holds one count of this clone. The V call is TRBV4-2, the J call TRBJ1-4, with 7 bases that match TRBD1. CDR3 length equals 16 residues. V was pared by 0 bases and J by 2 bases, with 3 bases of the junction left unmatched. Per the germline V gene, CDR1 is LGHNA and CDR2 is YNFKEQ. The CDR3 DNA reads TGTGCCAGCAGCCAAGATCCACAGGGGACTAATGAAAAACTGTTTTTT. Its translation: CASSQDPQGTNEKLFF.

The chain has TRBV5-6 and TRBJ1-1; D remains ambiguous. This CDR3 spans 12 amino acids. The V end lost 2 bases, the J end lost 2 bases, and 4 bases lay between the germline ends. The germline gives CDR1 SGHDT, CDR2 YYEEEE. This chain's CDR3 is CASSFSNTEAFF. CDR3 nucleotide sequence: TGTGCCAGCAGCTTCTCCAACACTGAAGCTTTCTTT.

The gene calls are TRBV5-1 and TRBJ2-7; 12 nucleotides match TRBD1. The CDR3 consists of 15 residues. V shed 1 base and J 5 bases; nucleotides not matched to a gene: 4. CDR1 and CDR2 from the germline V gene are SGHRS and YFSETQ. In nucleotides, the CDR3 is TGCGCCAGCAGCTTGATGGGGGACAGGGGGCACGAGCAGTACTTC. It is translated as CASSLMGDRGHEQYF.

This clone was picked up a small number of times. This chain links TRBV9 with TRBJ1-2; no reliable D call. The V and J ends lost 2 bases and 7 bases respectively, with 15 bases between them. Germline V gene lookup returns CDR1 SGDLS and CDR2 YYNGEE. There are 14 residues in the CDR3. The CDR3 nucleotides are TGTGCCAGCAGCGTCCTAGACGAAGGCGGTGGCTACACCTTC. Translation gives CASSVLDEGGGYTF.

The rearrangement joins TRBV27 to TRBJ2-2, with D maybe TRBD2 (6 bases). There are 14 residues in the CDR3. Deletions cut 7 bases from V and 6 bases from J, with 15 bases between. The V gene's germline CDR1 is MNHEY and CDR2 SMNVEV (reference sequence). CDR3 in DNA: TGTGCCAGCACCGAACTAGGGGAGGCCGGGGAGCTGTTTTTT. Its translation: CASTELGEAGELFF.

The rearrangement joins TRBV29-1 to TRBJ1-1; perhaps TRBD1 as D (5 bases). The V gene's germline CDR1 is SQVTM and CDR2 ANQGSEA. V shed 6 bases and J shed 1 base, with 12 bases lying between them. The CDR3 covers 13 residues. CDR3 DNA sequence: TGCAGCGTGGGGGGACGGGCGAACACTGAAGCTTTCTTT. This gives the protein CSVGGRANTEAFF. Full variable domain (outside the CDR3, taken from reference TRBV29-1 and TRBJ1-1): SAVISQKPSRDICQRGTSLTIQCQVDSQVTMMFWYRQQPGQSLTLIATANQGSEATYESGFVIDKFPISRPNLTFSTLTVSNMSPEDSSIYLCSVGGRANTEAFFGQGTRLTVV.

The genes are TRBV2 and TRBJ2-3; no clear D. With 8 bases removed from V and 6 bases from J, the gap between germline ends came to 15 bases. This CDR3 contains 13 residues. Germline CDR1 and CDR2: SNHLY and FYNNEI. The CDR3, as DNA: TGTGCCAGCCTCAGCAGGCCCTGGGATACGCAGTATTTT. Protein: CASLSRPWDTQYF. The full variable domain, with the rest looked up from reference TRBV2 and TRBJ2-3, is EPEVTQTPSHQVTQMGQEVILRCVPISNHLYFYWYRQILGQKVEFLVSFYNNEISEKSEIFDDQFSVERPDGSNFTLKIRSTKLEDSAMYFCASLSRPWDTQYFGPGTRLTVL.

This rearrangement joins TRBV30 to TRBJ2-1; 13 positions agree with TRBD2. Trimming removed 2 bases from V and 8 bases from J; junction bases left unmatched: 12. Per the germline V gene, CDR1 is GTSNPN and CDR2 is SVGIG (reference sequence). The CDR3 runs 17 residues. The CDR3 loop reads CAWSLERTSGSGYEQFF. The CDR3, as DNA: TGTGCCTGGAGTCTGGAGAGGACTAGCGGGAGCGGTTATGAGCAGTTCTTC.

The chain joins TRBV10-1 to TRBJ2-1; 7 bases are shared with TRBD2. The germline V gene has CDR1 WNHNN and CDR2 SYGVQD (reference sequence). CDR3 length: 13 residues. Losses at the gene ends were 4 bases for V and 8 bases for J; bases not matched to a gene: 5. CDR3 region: CASSAGGKDEQFF. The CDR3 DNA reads TGCGCCAGCAGTGCCGGGGGGAAGGATGAGCAGTTCTTC.

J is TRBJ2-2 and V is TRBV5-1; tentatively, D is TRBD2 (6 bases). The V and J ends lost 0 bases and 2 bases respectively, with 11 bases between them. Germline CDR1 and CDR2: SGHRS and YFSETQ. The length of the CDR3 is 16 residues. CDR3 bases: TGCGCCAGCAGCTTGGAGGTGGGGGGTAACACCGGGGAGCTGTTTTTT. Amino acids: CASSLEVGGNTGELFF.

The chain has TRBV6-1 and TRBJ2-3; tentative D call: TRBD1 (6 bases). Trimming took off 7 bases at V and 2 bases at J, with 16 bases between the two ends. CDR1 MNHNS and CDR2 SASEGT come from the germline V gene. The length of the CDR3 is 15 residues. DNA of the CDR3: TGTGCCAGCACCCCCATCAGGGGCTACACAGATACGCAGTATTTT. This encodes CASTPIRGYTDTQYF.

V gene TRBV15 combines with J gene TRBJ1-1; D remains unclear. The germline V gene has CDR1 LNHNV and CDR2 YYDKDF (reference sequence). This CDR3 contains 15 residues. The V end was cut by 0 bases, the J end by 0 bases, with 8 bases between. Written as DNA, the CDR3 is TGTGCCACCAGCAGAGAGAGAACCTTGAACACTGAAGCTTTCTTT. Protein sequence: CATSRERTLNTEAFF.

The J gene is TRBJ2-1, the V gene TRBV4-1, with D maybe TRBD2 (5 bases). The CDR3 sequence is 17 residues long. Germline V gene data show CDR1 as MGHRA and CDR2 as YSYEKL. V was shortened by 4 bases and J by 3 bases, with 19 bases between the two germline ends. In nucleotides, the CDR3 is TGCGCCAGCAGCCCAGAGGACTCCTCCGCTTACTACAATGAGCAGTTCTTC. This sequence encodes CASSPEDSSAYYNEQFF.

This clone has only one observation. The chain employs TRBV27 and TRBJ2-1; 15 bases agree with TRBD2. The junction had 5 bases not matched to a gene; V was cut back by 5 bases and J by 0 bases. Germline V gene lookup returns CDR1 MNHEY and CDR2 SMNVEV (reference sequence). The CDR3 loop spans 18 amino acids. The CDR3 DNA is TGTGCCAGCAGTCCCGGGACTAGCGGGAGGAGCTCCTACAATGAGCAGTTCTTC. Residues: CASSPGTSGRSSYNEQFF.

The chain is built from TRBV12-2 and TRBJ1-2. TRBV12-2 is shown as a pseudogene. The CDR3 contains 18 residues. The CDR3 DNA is TGTGCAAGTCGCTTTATGGGGGGTAGGCCAGGGTCATACCATGGCTACACCTTC. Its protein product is CASRFMGGRPGSYHGYTF.

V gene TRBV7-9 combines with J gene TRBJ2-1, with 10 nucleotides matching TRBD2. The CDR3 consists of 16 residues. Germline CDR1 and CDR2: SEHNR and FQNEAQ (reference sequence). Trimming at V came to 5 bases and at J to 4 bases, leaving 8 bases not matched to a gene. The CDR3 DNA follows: TGTGCCAGCAGCCTCCTAGCGGGAGTCGAGTACAATGAGCAGTTCTTC. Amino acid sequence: CASSLLAGVEYNEQFF.

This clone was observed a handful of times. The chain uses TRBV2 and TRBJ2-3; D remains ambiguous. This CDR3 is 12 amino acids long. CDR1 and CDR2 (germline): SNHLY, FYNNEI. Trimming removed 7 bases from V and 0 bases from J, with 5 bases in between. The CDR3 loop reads CASTRSTDTQYF. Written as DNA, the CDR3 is TGTGCCAGCACTCGGAGCACAGATACGCAGTATTTT. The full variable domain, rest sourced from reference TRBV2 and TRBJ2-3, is EPEVTQTPSHQVTQMGQEVILRCVPISNHLYFYWYRQILGQKVEFLVSFYNNEISEKSEIFDDQFSVERPDGSNFTLKIRSTKLEDSAMYFCASTRSTDTQYFGPGTRLTVL.

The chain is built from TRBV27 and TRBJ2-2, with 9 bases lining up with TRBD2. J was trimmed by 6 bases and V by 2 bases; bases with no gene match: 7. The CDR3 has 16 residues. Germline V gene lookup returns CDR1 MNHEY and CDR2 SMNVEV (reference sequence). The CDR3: CASSLLAGGPPGELFF. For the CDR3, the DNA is TGTGCCAGCAGTTTACTCGCGGGAGGGCCCCCCGGGGAGCTGTTTTTT.

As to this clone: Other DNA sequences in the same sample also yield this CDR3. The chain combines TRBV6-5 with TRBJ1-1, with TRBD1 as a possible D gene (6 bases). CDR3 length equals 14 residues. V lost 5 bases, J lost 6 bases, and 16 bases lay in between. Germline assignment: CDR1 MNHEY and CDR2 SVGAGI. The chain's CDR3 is CASSTQRGMAEAFF. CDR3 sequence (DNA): TGTGCCAGCAGTACCCAGAGGGGGATGGCTGAAGCTTTCTTT.

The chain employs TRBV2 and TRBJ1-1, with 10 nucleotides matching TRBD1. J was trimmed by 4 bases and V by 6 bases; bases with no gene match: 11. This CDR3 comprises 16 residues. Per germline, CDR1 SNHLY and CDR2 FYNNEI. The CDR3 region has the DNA TGTGCCAGCAGCGACAGGGGGCCTTTCGACGGCACTGAAGCTTTCTTT. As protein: CASSDRGPFDGTEAFF.